The 2 T cell receptor beta chains presented below share a single source sample, sequenced in a study of regulatory T cells in long-lasting Graves disease. iRepertoire HTBI primers and Arm-PCR of CDR3 regions built TCR beta libraries. TCRdb reprocessed the multiplex PCR reads via MiXCR and lists one record per CDR3 protein. Of 400,000 to 500,000 distinct CDR3 sequences in the sample, 21% are singletons; the top ten hold 14%. Time point given: persistent/refractory GD, antithyroid drugs over 5 years with positive TRAb. Construction of the TCR library relied on RNA isolated from PBMCs. This sample comprised peripheral blood mononuclear cells (PBMCs), obtained when the disease was refractory, from a patient treated with antithyroid drugs. These receptors all come from a female donor with Graves disease.

This chain links TRBV28 with TRBJ2-3; D is unclear. V lost 5 bases to trimming and J lost 5 bases, with 11 bases between them. Per the germline V gene, CDR1 is MDHEN and CDR2 is SYDVKM. This CDR3 is 13 amino acids long. DNA of the CDR3: TGTGCCAGCAGTCCTACCGTGGGAGATACGCAGTATTTT. Translated, it gives CASSPTVGDTQYF.

This clonotype was seen repeatedly, ten times or more. The chain combines TRBV5-6 with TRBJ2-7; D is perhaps TRBD2 (5 bases). Germline loops: CDR1 SGHDT, CDR2 YYEEEE. This CDR3 has 14 amino acids. V was cut by 2 bases and J by 2 bases, with 11 bases left in between. The CDR3 region is CASSFDGKAYEQYF. CDR3 DNA: TGTGCCAGCAGCTTCGACGGGAAAGCCTACGAGCAGTACTTC.